A single sample gave rise to the 11 T cell receptor beta chains below, sequenced in a study of T cells after yellow fever vaccination (dated by TCRdb to between 2018 and 2020). The sample's treatment or condition label is to be understood as: live attenuated yellow fever vaccine strain. Libraries came from 5' RACE. Sequencing relied on an Illumina HiSeq 2500. TCRdb reworked the public reads: Q25 trimming with fastp, MiXCR clone assembly, productive beta chains retained. Each entry merges the rows of one CDR3 protein and shows their most common DNA and genes. For this sample the table gives about 20,000 distinct CDR3 sequences, of which less than 5.5% were detected only once. In total, the top ten clones hold 20% of the sample. The source was PBMCs, either bulk or a sorted T-cell subset (CD4+, CD8+, memory, or dextramer-sorted; not recorded which), collected more than 35 days after the first yellow fever vaccination. The receptor source for this set is a man aged 18 to 29 who received the YFV17D yellow fever vaccine.

In this sample, this clonotype turned up many times. The V and J genes are TRBV5-1 and TRBJ1-1, with TRBD1 identical over 12 bases. Germline CDR1 and CDR2: SGHRS and YFSETQ. This CDR3 region has 16 residues. V dropped 3 bases and J dropped 3; count of bases not matched to a gene: 6. CDR3 sequence: CASSSGQGAGYTEAFF. The DNA of the CDR3 is TGCGCCAGCAGCTCGGGACAGGGGGCGGGGTACACTGAAGCTTTCTTT.

This clonotype has at least ten counts. The chain is built from TRBV9 and TRBJ2-1; D is undetermined. V was trimmed by 4 bases and J by 4 bases, leaving 15 bases between them. Per germline, CDR1 SGDLS and CDR2 YYNGEE. The CDR3 runs 15 residues. CDR3 DNA: TGTGCCAGCAGCCCTGGCGGACGGATTTACAATGAGCAGTTCTTC. It is translated as CASSPGGRIYNEQFF. The complete variable domain, with remaining parts taken from reference TRBV9 and TRBJ2-1, reads DSGVTQTPKHLITATGQRVTLRCSPRSGDLSVYWYQQSLDQGLQFLIQYYNGEERAKGNILERFSAQQFPDLHSELNLSSLELGDSALYFCASSPGGRIYNEQFFGPGTRLTVL.

At least ten counts were recorded for this clonotype. The rearrangement joins TRBV7-9 to TRBJ1-2; D perhaps matches TRBD1 (6 bases). The V end lost 1 base, the J end lost 5 bases, and 17 bases lay between the germline ends. Germline loops: CDR1 SEHNR, CDR2 FQNEAQ (reference sequence). The CDR3 runs 16 residues. CDR3 residues: CASSLVHRELFYGYTF. The CDR3 coding sequence is TGTGCCAGCAGCTTAGTACACAGGGAACTTTTTTATGGCTACACCTTC.

Notes on this clonotype: One base away lies a much larger clone, so this may be a sequencing read error. V and J are TRBV29-1 and TRBJ2-1; D remains ambiguous. Looked up from germline, CDR1 is SQVTM and CDR2 is ANQGSEA. V gave up 1 base and J gave up 9 bases, with 16 bases separating them. This CDR3 is built from 14 residues. CDR3 bases: TGCAGCGTTGAAGTCGGTAGTAGGAGTGGTGAGCAGTTCTTC. Encoded protein: CSVEVGSRSGEQFF.

This clonotype was seen ten or more times. This rearrangement joins TRBV20-1 to TRBJ1-5, with 8 bases that match TRBD1. The ends lost 3 bases at V and 1 base at J; junction bases unmatched: 11. CDR1 is DFQATT and CDR2 is SNEGSKA in the germline V gene (reference sequence). The CDR3 sequence is 17 residues long. In nucleotides, the CDR3 is TGCAGTGCTAGCCGTCCCGCCAGGGGGCTGAGCAATCAGCCCCAGCATTTT. It specifies CSASRPARGLSNQPQHF.

This clonotype was counted at least ten times. The chain carries TRBV28 and TRBJ2-7; tentatively, D is TRBD2 (5 bases). The V end was cut by 6 bases, the J end by 2 bases, with 11 bases between. Germline V gene lookup returns CDR1 MDHEN and CDR2 SYDVKM. The CDR3 consists of 13 residues. Written as DNA, the CDR3 is TGTGCCAGCAGCCAAACCGGGGCCTACGAGCAGTACGTC. This codes for CASSQTGAYEQYV.

The table lists this clonotype with many counts. The chain links TRBV18 to TRBJ2-1; the D gene is possibly TRBD2 (5 bases). V was trimmed by 0 bases and J by 2 bases, leaving 11 bases between them. Germline V gene sequence: CDR1 KGHSH, CDR2 LQKENI. The CDR3 runs to 16 residues. CDR3 sequence reads: CASSPPRETTYNEQFF. DNA for the CDR3: TGTGCCAGCTCACCACCCCGGGAAACTACCTACAATGAGCAGTTCTTC. The full variable domain, in which reference TRBV18 and TRBJ2-1 provide the parts outside the CDR3, is NAGVMQNPRHLVRRRGQEARLRCSPMKGHSHVYWYRQLPEEGLKFMVYLQKENIIDESGMPKERFSAEFPKEGPSILRIQQVVRGDSAAYFCASSPPRETTYNEQFFGPGTRLTVL.

This clonotype was seen many times. CDR3 loop: CSALPGGGSYEQYV. Written as DNA, the CDR3 is TGCAGTGCCCTTCCGGGGGGGGGGTCCTACGAGCAGTACGTC. The V and J genes are TRBV20-1 and TRBJ2-7, with 8 bases lining up with TRBD2. This CDR3 has 14 residues. Germline-derived CDR1 and CDR2 are DFQATT and SNEGSKA (reference sequence). The trim removed 6 bases at V and 1 base at J, leaving 8 bases unmatched.

In its sample, this clonotype was seen many times. This sequence joins TRBV7-2 and TRBJ1-5; D may be TRBD1 (6 bases). Germline V CDR1 and CDR2: SGHTA, FQGNSA. This CDR3 is 13 amino acids long. Trimming pared 4 bases from V and 2 bases from J, leaving 6 bases between. The CDR3 nucleotides are TGTGCCAGCAGCTACAGGGGCAATCAGCCCCAGCATTTT. Translating it yields CASSYRGNQPQHF.

The sample holds many counts of this clonotype. The rearrangement links TRBV3-1 to TRBJ2-2; TRBD2 aligns across 10 bases. V lost 1 base and J lost 5; bases outside the gene matches: 4. The germline V gene encodes CDR1 LGHDT and CDR2 YNNKEL (reference sequence). The CDR3 is 16 amino acids. CDR3 in amino acids: CASSQGLAGATGELFF. For the CDR3, the DNA is TGTGCCAGCAGCCAAGGTCTAGCGGGAGCAACCGGGGAGCTGTTTTTT.

The chain couples TRBV20-1 to TRBJ1-1; D possibly corresponds to TRBD1 (5 bases). Germline values: CDR1 DFQATT, CDR2 SNEGSKA (reference sequence). The ends were cut back, 5 bases at V and 1 base at J, with 20 bases in the middle. The CDR3 totals 16 residues. The CDR3: CSAEDPRGVGNTEAFF. The CDR3 DNA reads TGCAGTGCTGAAGACCCGAGGGGCGTGGGGAACACTGAAGCTTTCTTT.